The clone carrying this T cell receptor beta chain has more than one count but fewer than ten. As yet, its antigen is unknown. The sample originates from a study of T-cell memory formation after mild COVID-19. Amplification by 5'RACE using constant-segment primers produced TCR alpha and TCR beta cDNA libraries that carried sample barcodes and UMIs. TCRdb passed the 5' RACE reads through MiXCR, listing each CDR3 protein once. The sample lists 50,000 or so distinct CDR3 sequences, over 9% seen once, with under 25% in the top ten. Study outcomes and limitations: Day 15 to 85 contracting clones showed balanced CD4/CD8; day 15 to 37 expanders favored CD4+. Memory from before infection featured some responding clones, which suggests cross-reactive memory joined. CD4+ contracting clones lay mainly in CM and EM, CD8+ ones in EMRA.

Germline V lookup: CDR1 SGHRS, CDR2 YFSETQ. Deletions cut 0 bases from V and 6 bases from J, with 10 bases between. The length of the CDR3 is 14 residues. J is TRBJ2-1 and V is TRBV5-1; D uncertain. The receptor was derived from a man aged 18 to 29 who had mild COVID-19 (a few samples of this study predate the infection). Cell type and time point are not known. Material for sequencing was PBMCs or a T cell subset sorted from them (not recorded which). The CDR3 region has the DNA TGCGCCAGCAGCTTGGATATTTCGATCAATGAGCAGTTCTTC. It codes for CASSLDISINEQFF.